The entry below describes one T cell receptor (beta chain). Its antigen is unknown. Researchers took RNA transcripts and amplified the TCR beta CDR3 regions from them. In the first-round RT-PCR of the TCR CDR3, the HTBI primer set was used. TCRdb analysed the multiplex PCR reads with MiXCR anew, one entry per CDR3 protein. The profile shows 600,000 to 750,000 distinct CDR3 sequences, roughly a sixth of them singletons. Deletions cut 3 bases from V and 4 bases from J, with 12 bases between. The CDR3 extends over 14 amino acids. In germline, CDR1 is SEHNR, CDR2 FQNEAQ (reference sequence). These data originate in a study of T cells in Graves' hyperthyroidism and ophthalmopathy. Whole-study results and caveats: Blood shared most expanded thyroid clonotypes above 0.001.

Patients having uncontrolled infection, another autoimmune disease, pregnancy or lactation were not included. The PBMCs had their origin in 7.5 to 10 ml of fresh peripheral blood. V is TRBV7-9 and J is TRBJ1-1; weak D call: TRBD1 (5 bases). The source material was blood. This clonotype was obtained from a man aged 50 to 60 with Graves' hyperthyroidism. The CDR3 reads CASSFDSLATEAFF. CDR3 DNA: TGTGCCAGCAGCTTCGACAGCTTGGCCACTGAAGCTTTCTTT.